This TCR beta chain emerged from a study of control samples from healthy donors and cancer patients. Trimming stripped 6 bases from V and 7 bases from J, with 10 bases between. The CDR3 runs 12 residues. Germline V lookup: CDR1 MDHEN, CDR2 SYDVKM. Assay: immunoSEQ multiplex PCR; the TCRdb copy retains only in-frame clones and omits some. The table includes 100,000 to 150,000 clones, about nine tenths detected once. Sequencing was done on a sample of blood. The receptor was derived from a man between 18 and 35 years old in good health. The chain combines TRBV28 with TRBJ1-5; TRBD1 might be the D (6 bases). CDR3 sequence reads: CASRYGQQPQHF. The CDR3 DNA is TGTGCCAGCAGATACGGACAGCAGCCCCAGCATTTT.